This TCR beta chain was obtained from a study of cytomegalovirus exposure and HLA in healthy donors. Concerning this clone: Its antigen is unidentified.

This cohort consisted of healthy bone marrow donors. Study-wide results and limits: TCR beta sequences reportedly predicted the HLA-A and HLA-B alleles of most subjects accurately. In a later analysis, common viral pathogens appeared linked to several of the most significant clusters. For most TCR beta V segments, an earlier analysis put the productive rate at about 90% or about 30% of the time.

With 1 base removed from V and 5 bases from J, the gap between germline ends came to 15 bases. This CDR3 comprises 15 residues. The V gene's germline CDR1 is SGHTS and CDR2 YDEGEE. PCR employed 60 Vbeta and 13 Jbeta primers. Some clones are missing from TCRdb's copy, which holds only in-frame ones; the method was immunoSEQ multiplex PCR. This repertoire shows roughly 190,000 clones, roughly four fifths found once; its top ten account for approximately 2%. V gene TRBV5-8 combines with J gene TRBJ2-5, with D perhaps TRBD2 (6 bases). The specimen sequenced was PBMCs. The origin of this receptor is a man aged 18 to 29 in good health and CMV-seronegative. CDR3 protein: CASSLSGDVAETQYF. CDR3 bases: TGTGCCAGCAGCTTGTCGGGGGACGTAGCTGAGACCCAGTACTTC.